One and the same sample provided the 11 T cell receptor beta chains below, sequenced in a study of T cells after yellow fever vaccination. In TCRdb, the 5' RACE reads were re-called with MiXCR into one record per CDR3 protein. The profile covers more than 450,000 distinct CDR3 sequences, with less than 25% appearing a single time and roughly a sixth taken by the ten largest. The sequencing used PBMCs, collected about 20 days after the first yellow fever vaccination. The receptor source for this set is a man aged 18 to 30 who received the YFV17D yellow fever vaccine.

The chain has TRBV6-2 or TRBV6-3 and TRBJ2-7; unclear D gene. Germline loops: CDR1 MNHEY, CDR2 SVGEGT. V shed 5 bases and J shed 2 bases, with 13 bases lying between them. CDR3 length: 14 amino acids. CDR3 residues: CASSKIFDAYEQYF. The DNA for the CDR3 is TGTGCCAGCAGTAAGATATTCGATGCCTACGAGCAGTACTTC.

This clonotype was picked up many times. CDR3 amino acids: CASSLRGSNQPQHF. The CDR3 nucleotides read TGTGCCAGCAGTTTGAGGGGTAGCAATCAGCCCCAGCATTTT. The rearrangement links TRBV12-3 or TRBV12-4 to TRBJ1-5, with D maybe TRBD1 (5 bases). The CDR3 is made up of 14 amino acids. The ends were cut back, 3 bases at V and 0 bases at J, with 6 bases in the middle.

The chain employs TRBV4-2 and TRBJ2-6; D tentatively fits TRBD1 or TRBD2 (6 bases each). The CDR3 covers 18 residues. The V end was cut by 4 bases, the J end by 1 base, with 17 bases between. CDR1 is LGHNA, CDR2 YNFKEQ, per germline. CDR3 bases: TGTGCCAGCAGCCCTTTGCTGAGGGGGAGGTCTGGGGCCAACGTCCTGACTTTC. Protein: CASSPLLRGRSGANVLTF.

This clonotype was found a few times. The V and J genes are TRBV12-3 or TRBV12-4 and TRBJ2-1; TRBD2 matches at 10 bases. The length of the CDR3 is 15 residues. V lost 5 bases and J lost 3; bases outside the gene matches: 4. For the CDR3, the DNA is TGTGCCAGCAGTACGGAGCGGGGGGGCTACAATGAGCAGTTCTTC. It codes for CASSTERGGYNEQFF.

The rearrangement joins TRBV20-1 to TRBJ2-1; TRBD2 agrees at 11 bases. The CDR3 contains 13 residues. CDR1 and CDR2 from the germline V gene are DFQATT and SNEGSKA (reference sequence). V shed 4 bases and J 11 bases; nucleotides not matched to a gene: 7. The CDR3: CSAITSGGGKQFF. In nucleotides, the CDR3 is TGCAGTGCTATTACTAGCGGGGGAGGCAAGCAGTTCTTC.

V and J are TRBV20-1 and TRBJ2-5; D may be TRBD2 (5 bases). Trimming left V 5 bases short and J 5 bases short, with 12 bases between. The germline V gene has CDR1 DFQATT and CDR2 SNEGSKA (reference sequence). The CDR3 has 12 amino acids. The CDR3 nucleotides read TGCAGTGCTCCCACCGCTAGCGAGACCCAGTACTTC. It yields the protein CSAPTASETQYF.

V is TRBV6-6 and J is TRBJ1-2; D is ambiguous. Looked up from germline, CDR1 is MNHNY and CDR2 is SVGAGI (reference sequence). This CDR3 spans 13 amino acids. Trimming removed 6 bases from V and 4 bases from J, with 12 bases in between. CDR3 in amino acids: CASRPGRTYGYTF. The CDR3 nucleotides are TGTGCCAGCAGGCCGGGGAGAACCTATGGCTACACCTTC.

The chain joins TRBV7-9 to TRBJ2-1, with TRBD2 matching 9 bases. This CDR3 is built from 16 residues. CDR1 SEHNR and CDR2 FQNEAQ come from the germline V gene (reference sequence). V trimming: 2 bases; J trimming: 9 bases; junction bases outside the gene matches: 11. CDR3 DNA sequence: TGTGCCAGCAGCTTATTGTCGGCTAGCGGGGAAAGTGAGCAGTTCTTC. Protein: CASSLLSASGESEQFF.

This clonotype occurred a few times. The chain employs TRBV7-2 and TRBJ2-7, with 7 nucleotides matching TRBD1. The CDR3 contains 15 residues. Unmatched junction bases numbered 9, after V lost 3 bases and J lost 4 bases. CDR1 and CDR2 (germline): SGHTA, FQGNSA. The CDR3: CASSFETGRGYEQYF. CDR3 nucleotides: TGTGCCAGCAGCTTCGAGACAGGGCGAGGGTACGAGCAGTACTTC.

This clonotype was counted at least ten times. The chain couples TRBV12-3 or TRBV12-4 to TRBJ2-1, with D perhaps matching TRBD1 or TRBD2 (5 bases each). Trimming stripped 4 bases from V and 10 bases from J, with 11 bases between. The CDR3 spans 12 residues. CDR3: CASSSTGTEQFF. For the CDR3, the DNA is TGTGCCAGCAGTTCTACCGGGACCGAGCAGTTCTTC.

In this sample, this clonotype turned up a few times. V and J are TRBV4-1 and TRBJ2-7, with D tentatively TRBD1 (7 bases). Looked up from germline, CDR1 is MGHRA and CDR2 is YSYEKL. CDR3 length: 15 residues. V was cut by 0 bases and J by 3 bases, with 12 bases left in between. CDR3 bases: TGCGCCAGCAGCCAAGAAGACAGGGAGGTCTACGAGCAGTACTTC. This sequence encodes CASSQEDREVYEQYF.